This T cell receptor beta chain was sequenced during a study of Ad26.COV2.S vaccination and SARS-CoV-2 variants. The table came from immunoSEQ multiplex PCR; TCRdb's copy has only in-frame clones and leaves some out. Of almost 400,000 clones in the sample, about 88% are singletons; the top ten hold under 2%. Treatment in this sample: 19 received Ad26.COV2.S at low or high dose, single or two shots; 5 received placebo; per-sample allocation not given. Sampling was performed 63 days after the first vaccine or placebo injection. In germline, CDR1 is GTSNPN, CDR2 SVGIG (reference sequence). This CDR3 has 12 residues. The V end lost 2 bases, the J end lost 6 bases, and 8 bases lay between the germline ends.

This chain connects TRBV30 to TRBJ1-5, with no clear D. The sequence was collected from a person aged 18-65 years who received the Ad26.COV2.S COVID-19 vaccine or a placebo. This specimen was peripheral blood, taken in a trial of Ad26.COV2.S vaccine versus placebo. Written as DNA, the CDR3 is TGTGCCTGGAGTCTACCGAGTCAGCCCCAGCATTTT. This gives the protein CAWSLPSQPQHF.